The sequence of this T cell receptor beta chain was determined in a study of T cell responses to AZD1222 COVID-19 vaccine. Study-wide findings and caveats: Of the AZD1222 recipients, only five to seven were seropositive at baseline.

CDR1 DFQATT and CDR2 SNEGSKA come from the germline V gene (reference sequence). The CDR3 is made up of 11 amino acids. V dropped 7 bases and J dropped 2 bases, with 8 bases sitting between them. TCRdb keeps only in-frame clones here, not all; method: immunoSEQ multiplex PCR. The repertoire includes roughly 120,000 clones, about 90% of them detected once, and 1.6% sits in the top ten. In regard to this clone: Antigen: not known.

This TCR was sampled from an adult who received the AZD1222 COVID-19 vaccine. This sequence joins TRBV20-1 and TRBJ1-2; TRBD1 might be the D (5 bases). The material sequenced was peripheral blood, taken 28 days after the second AZD1222 dose. The CDR3 sequence is CSGGFNYGYTF. The CDR3 DNA sequence: TGCAGTGGGGGGTTCAACTATGGCTACACCTTC.